These 32 T cell receptor beta chains originate from one sample sequenced in a study of T cell responses to AZD1222 COVID-19 vaccine. The protocol was immunoSEQ multiplex PCR, while the TCRdb copy is restricted to in-frame clones and leaves out a portion. The repertoire holds fewer than 200,000 clones, with over 80% as singletons. The sample here was peripheral blood, taken 28 days after the second dose of the MenACWY control vaccine. The receptors derive from an adult who received the MenACWY meningococcal vaccine as a control.

The chain couples TRBV5-4 to TRBJ1-1, with 7 bases aligning to TRBD1. V dropped 0 bases and J dropped 4; count of bases not matched to a gene: 3. CDR1 is SGHNT and CDR2 is YYREEE in the germline V gene (reference sequence). The CDR3 covers 14 residues. The CDR3 coding sequence is TGTGCCAGCAGCTTGGAGGGGGCGTTCACTGAAGCTTTCTTT. Translating gives CASSLEGAFTEAFF.

This clone was detected only once. The chain recombines TRBV11-1 with TRBJ2-7; D tentatively fits TRBD1 or TRBD2 (6 bases each). Germline V gives CDR1 SGHAT, CDR2 FQDESV (reference sequence). The CDR3 extends over 14 amino acids. Trimming pared 5 bases from V and 4 bases from J, leaving 15 bases between. The CDR3 region is CASSQGHGGYEQYF. The DNA of the CDR3 is TGTGCCAGCAGCCAGGGACATGGAGGGTACGAGCAGTACTTC.

The chain combines TRBV5-4 with TRBJ1-3; D gene unclear. The CDR3 has 15 residues. Germline loops: CDR1 SGHNT, CDR2 YYREEE (reference sequence). Trimming removed 0 bases at V and 7 bases at J, with 14 bases between. CDR3 region: CASSLGGSRWNTIYF. The CDR3 DNA sequence: TGTGCCAGCAGCTTGGGTGGCAGTCGCTGGAACACCATATATTTT.

The CDR3 here is CASNPSGVISGNTIYF. As DNA, the CDR3 is TGTGCCAGCAATCCATCGGGGGTCATCTCTGGAAACACCATATATTTT. The chain links TRBV28 to TRBJ1-3; D may be TRBD1 (5 bases). This CDR3 has 16 amino acids. CDR1 is MDHEN and CDR2 is SYDVKM in the germline V gene. Trimming removed 7 bases at V and 0 bases at J, with 16 bases between.

The V call is TRBV4-3, the J call TRBJ2-2; D ambiguous. The CDR3 runs to 18 residues. Germline V lookup: CDR1 LGHNA, CDR2 YSLEER. Trimming cost V 0 bases and J 0 bases, with 14 bases left between them. The CDR3 DNA reads as TGCGCCAGCAGCCAAGATTACCGGGTCCTACCGAACACCGGGGAGCTGTTTTTT. Translation gives CASSQDYRVLPNTGELFF.

V usage is TRBV7-2 and J usage is TRBJ1-6, with a weak D call TRBD1 (6 bases). Looked up from germline, CDR1 is SGHTA and CDR2 is FQGNSA. V lost 1 base to trimming and J lost 9 bases, with 13 bases between them. CDR3 length equals 15 residues. The CDR3, as DNA: TGTGCCAGCAGCTTAGGGAACAGGGCGGTTTCACCCCTCCACTTT. It codes for CASSLGNRAVSPLHF.

CDR3 DNA: TGTGCCAGCAGTCTTCTTCATTCAAATTCACCCCTCCACTTT. Its translation is CASSLLHSNSPLHF. The chain recombines TRBV27 with TRBJ1-6; no definite D call. The CDR3 sequence is 14 residues long. CDR1 is MNHEY, CDR2 SMNVEV, per germline (reference sequence). V was shortened by 5 bases and J by 7 bases, with 12 bases between the two germline ends.

This chain links TRBV24-1 with TRBJ2-5, with 8 bases aligning to TRBD1. The V gene end was trimmed by 6 bases and the J gene end by 4 bases; junction bases not matched to a gene: 12. The CDR3 runs 16 residues. In germline, CDR1 is KGHDR, CDR2 SFDVKD. The CDR3 DNA reads TGTGCCACCAGTTACTCGTATGGACAGGGATCAGAGACCCAGTACTTC. Its protein is CATSYSYGQGSETQYF.

This rearrangement joins TRBV10-3 to TRBJ2-2; D tentatively fits TRBD1 or TRBD2 (5 bases each). The V end lost 5 bases, the J end lost 6 bases, and 7 bases lay between the germline ends. Germline-derived CDR1 and CDR2 are ENHRY and SYGVKD. The CDR3 has 12 amino acids. The CDR3 DNA reads as TGTGCCATCAGTCTGGGGGCCGGGGAGCTGTTTTTT. This translates into CAISLGAGELFF.

About this clone itself: The sample holds other DNA sequences that translate to the same CDR3. The chain carries TRBV7-9 and TRBJ2-7; D call uncertain. The V and J ends lost 5 bases and 2 bases respectively, with 7 bases between them. Per the germline V gene, CDR1 is SEHNR and CDR2 is FQNEAQ (reference sequence). This CDR3 comprises 12 residues. CDR3 residues: CASSLGTYEQYF. As DNA, the CDR3 is TGTGCCAGCAGCCTGGGTACCTACGAGCAGTACTTC.

The V gene is TRBV27, the J gene TRBJ1-3, with 7 nucleotides matching TRBD1. The germline gives CDR1 MNHEY, CDR2 SMNVEV (reference sequence). The CDR3 covers 14 residues. The V and J ends lost 2 bases and 4 bases, in that order; junction bases with no gene match: 2. The CDR3 sequence: CASSLQGVGNTIYF. For the CDR3, the DNA is TGTGCCAGCAGTTTACAGGGGGTAGGAAACACCATATATTTT.

The V gene is TRBV7-2, the J gene TRBJ1-2; 7 bases map to TRBD1. The CDR3 covers 15 residues. The ends lost 5 bases at V and 4 bases at J; junction bases unmatched: 10. CDR1 and CDR2 (germline): SGHTA, FQGNSA. The CDR3 here is CASSPSLGQLYGYTF. CDR3 bases: TGTGCCAGCAGCCCATCCCTGGGACAGCTCTATGGCTACACCTTC.

This clone has only a few counts. V is TRBV29-1 and J is TRBJ1-1; 11 bases are shared with TRBD1. V lost 1 base and J lost 7; bases outside the gene matches: 5. Germline CDR1 reads SQVTM; CDR2 reads ANQGSEA. The CDR3 contains 14 residues. CDR3 sequence reads: CSVEGWTGGNEAFF. DNA of the CDR3: TGCAGCGTTGAAGGGTGGACAGGGGGCAATGAAGCTTTCTTT.

The genes are TRBV6-5 and TRBJ2-3; 8 nucleotides match TRBD2. The CDR3 length is 14 residues. Trimming removed 6 bases from V and 3 bases from J; junction bases left unmatched: 5. The germline V gene has CDR1 MNHEY and CDR2 SVGAGI. The CDR3 protein is CASSPGLATDTQYF. CDR3 bases: TGTGCCAGCAGCCCCGGACTAGCTACAGATACGCAGTATTTT.

The chain recombines TRBV6-2 or TRBV6-3 with TRBJ1-5; D ambiguous. Germline V gene sequence: CDR1 MNHEY, CDR2 SVGEGT. This CDR3 comprises 15 residues. V lost 2 bases, J lost 5 bases, and 13 bases lay in between. CDR3 sequence (DNA): TGTGCCAGCAGTTACGCGGAGCGCCGGTATCAGCCCCAGCATTTT. Protein: CASSYAERRYQPQHF.

The chain couples TRBV19 to TRBJ1-3; D not certain. Germline-derived CDR1 and CDR2 are LNHDA and SQIVND (reference sequence). V lost 5 bases and J 0 bases, leaving 8 bases between the germline ends. The CDR3 is 14 residues long. This CDR3 is CASSGTYSGNTIYF. CDR3 nucleotide sequence: TGTGCCAGTAGTGGTACTTACTCTGGAAACACCATATATTTT.

V and J are TRBV28 and TRBJ2-4; no definite D call. V lost 7 bases to trimming and J lost 0 bases, with 10 bases between them. Germline V gives CDR1 MDHEN, CDR2 SYDVKM. The CDR3 has 14 amino acids. CDR3 bases: TGTGCCAGCATGAGTGATATAGCCAAAAACATTCAGTACTTC. Translated, it gives CASMSDIAKNIQYF.

This clone came up once. The chain employs TRBV28 and TRBJ1-1; D uncertain. CDR1 and CDR2 from the germline V gene are MDHEN and SYDVKM. The CDR3 runs 17 residues. Trimming left V 5 bases short and J 0 bases short, with 19 bases between. CDR3 region: CASSRLAPNGMNTEAFF. The CDR3 bases are TGTGCCAGCAGTCGTTTGGCCCCGAATGGGATGAACACTGAAGCTTTCTTT.

The chain is built from TRBV27 and TRBJ1-5, with 8 nucleotides matching TRBD1. V trimming: 5 bases; J trimming: 4 bases; junction bases outside the gene matches: 13. The CDR3 is 17 amino acids. Germline assignment: CDR1 MNHEY and CDR2 SMNVEV (reference sequence). In DNA, the CDR3 is TGTGCCAGCAGTCCAAACCCTTCCGGGACAGGAAATCAGCCCCAGCATTTT. Protein sequence: CASSPNPSGTGNQPQHF.

This chain links TRBV6-2 or TRBV6-3 with TRBJ2-1; no definite D call. This CDR3 is 12 amino acids long. V shed 5 bases and J shed 10 bases, with 12 bases lying between them. Per germline, CDR1 MNHEY and CDR2 SVGEGT. CDR3 sequence reads: CASSVGYGEQFF. The CDR3, as DNA: TGTGCCAGCAGTGTGGGCTACGGGGAGCAGTTCTTC.

In this sample, this clone turned up once. The chain couples TRBV28 to TRBJ2-7, with TRBD2 matching over 8 bases. J was trimmed by 4 bases and V by 6 bases; bases with no gene match: 11. Germline V gene data show CDR1 as MDHEN and CDR2 as SYDVKM. The CDR3 is 15 residues long. CDR3 in DNA: TGTGCCAGCAGGGCGGGAGGCCCACCTCAATACGAGCAGTACTTC. Protein: CASRAGGPPQYEQYF.

The chain has TRBV19 and TRBJ2-5; D is possibly TRBD1 (5 bases). This CDR3 comprises 14 residues. Germline CDR1 and CDR2: LNHDA and SQIVND (reference sequence). V dropped 1 base and J dropped 3 bases, with 9 bases sitting between them. CDR3 nucleotide sequence: TGTGCCAGTAGTATAGGACAGAGGAAAGAGACCCAGTACTTC. This gives the protein CASSIGQRKETQYF.

The chain carries TRBV19 and TRBJ2-7; D perhaps matches TRBD1 (5 bases). CDR1 and CDR2 (germline): LNHDA, SQIVND (reference sequence). The CDR3 covers 13 residues. Trimming shortened V by 10 bases and J by 3 bases, and 16 bases separated the two germline ends. CDR3 coding DNA: TGTGCCACTTCGCTGGGGCGTCACTACGAGCAGTACTTC. This gives the protein CATSLGRHYEQYF.

The V call is TRBV18, the J call TRBJ1-6; D possibly corresponds to TRBD1 (6 bases). The CDR3 length is 14 residues. Germline CDR1 reads KGHSH; CDR2 reads LQKENI. Trimming removed 2 bases at V and 5 bases at J, with 7 bases between. CDR3 in DNA: TGTGCCAGCTCACCAAGGACAGATAATTCACCCCTCCACTTT. Translated, it gives CASSPRTDNSPLHF.

The rearrangement joins TRBV7-3 to TRBJ2-3; 7 nucleotides align to TRBD2. The CDR3 loop spans 16 amino acids. V was clipped by 4 bases and J by 3 bases; unmatched bases: 10. The germline V gene encodes CDR1 SGHTA and CDR2 FQGTGA. The CDR3 is CASSYAGEAGTDTQYF. As DNA, the CDR3 is TGTGCCAGCAGCTACGCGGGGGAGGCGGGGACAGATACGCAGTATTTT.

The J gene is TRBJ2-7, the V gene TRBV7-9; 7 positions match TRBD1. The CDR3 has 15 amino acids. The germline V gene encodes CDR1 SEHNR and CDR2 FQNEAQ (reference sequence). Trimming removed 5 bases from V and 3 bases from J; junction bases left unmatched: 10. The CDR3 region has the DNA TGTGCCAGCAGCCTCACCACAGGGGCGGGCTACGAGCAGTACTTC. Its protein is CASSLTTGAGYEQYF.

The chain links TRBV3-1 (or the pseudogene TRBV3-2) to TRBJ1-2; TRBD1 might be the D (5 bases). Germline values: CDR1 LGHDT, CDR2 YNNKEL (reference sequence). Trimming pared 4 bases from V and 1 base from J, leaving 13 bases between. The CDR3 is 15 residues long. The CDR3 protein is CASSPQRGLNYGYTF. CDR3 bases: TGTGCCAGCAGCCCGCAAAGGGGACTTAACTATGGCTACACCTTC.

This clone occurred a few times. The chain joins TRBV5-1 to TRBJ2-1, with 10 bases lining up with TRBD2. The CDR3 is 15 amino acids. The V gene's germline CDR1 is SGHRS and CDR2 YFSETQ. With 4 bases clipped from V and 5 bases from J, the junction kept 6 bases outside the gene matches. CDR3 in DNA: TGCGCCAGCAGCCTAGCTAGCGGGGGCCACAATGAGCAGTTCTTC. Protein: CASSLASGGHNEQFF.

This rearrangement joins TRBV5-6 to TRBJ1-5; D uncertain. Trimming pared 2 bases from V and 3 bases from J, leaving 9 bases between. The V gene's germline CDR1 is SGHDT and CDR2 YYEEEE. The CDR3 is 14 amino acids. The CDR3 sequence is CASSFRSINQPQHF. The CDR3 nucleotides are TGTGCCAGCAGCTTCCGGAGTATCAATCAGCCCCAGCATTTT.

V and J are TRBV19 and TRBJ2-4; the D gene is possibly TRBD2 (6 bases). The CDR3 extends over 17 amino acids. In germline, CDR1 is LNHDA, CDR2 SQIVND (reference sequence). V was cut by 3 bases and J by 3 bases, with 18 bases left in between. The CDR3 is CASSMVPQSGLKNIQYF. CDR3 coding DNA: TGTGCCAGTAGTATGGTCCCCCAAAGCGGGCTCAAAAACATTCAGTACTTC.

The chain is built from TRBV28 and TRBJ2-6; D is uncertain. Germline CDR1 reads MDHEN; CDR2 reads SYDVKM. With 2 bases removed from V and 0 bases from J, the gap between germline ends came to 5 bases. The CDR3 is 15 residues long. DNA of the CDR3: TGTGCCAGCAGTTTAGGCGACTCTGGGGCCAACGTCCTGACTTTC. Its translation: CASSLGDSGANVLTF.

This sequence joins TRBV6-5 and TRBJ2-7; D might be TRBD2 (5 bases). Germline assignment: CDR1 MNHEY and CDR2 SVGAGI. There are 13 residues in the CDR3. The V end was cut by 9 bases, the J end by 2 bases, with 14 bases between. This CDR3 is CASTAEAPYEQYF. The CDR3 DNA reads as TGTGCCAGTACCGCGGAGGCCCCCTACGAGCAGTACTTC.